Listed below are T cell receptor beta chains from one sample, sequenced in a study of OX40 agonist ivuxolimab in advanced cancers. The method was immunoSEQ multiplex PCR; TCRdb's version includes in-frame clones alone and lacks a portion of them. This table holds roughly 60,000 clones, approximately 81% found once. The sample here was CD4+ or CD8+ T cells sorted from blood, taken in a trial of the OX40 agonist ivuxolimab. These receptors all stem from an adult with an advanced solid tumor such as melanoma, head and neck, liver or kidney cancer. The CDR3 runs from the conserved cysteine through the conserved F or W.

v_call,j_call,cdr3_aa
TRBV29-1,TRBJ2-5,CSDRRSLLAGETQYF
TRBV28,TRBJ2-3,CASSLTSGRAAKADTQYF
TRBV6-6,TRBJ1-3,CASRVGTGRNTIYF
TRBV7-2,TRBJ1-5,CASSPQANQPQHF
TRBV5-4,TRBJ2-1,CASSARDNEQFF
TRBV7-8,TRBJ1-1,CASSLAGTGRGNTEAFF
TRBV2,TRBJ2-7,CASGTQGFYEQYF
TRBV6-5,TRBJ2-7,CASSDSGARDEQYF
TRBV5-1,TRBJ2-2,CASSLWTSGPTTGELFF
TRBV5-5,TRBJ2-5,CASSPGRSGPETQYF
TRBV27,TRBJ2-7,CASSSPRTSGTYEQYF
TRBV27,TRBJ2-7,CASSTATSGQSYEQYF
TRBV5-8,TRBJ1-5,CASSQGQLSNQPQHF
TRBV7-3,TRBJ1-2,CASSPQQGSYGYTF
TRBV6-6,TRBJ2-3,CASSYIAGAFSDTQYF
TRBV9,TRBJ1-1,CASSVAGQLNTEAFF
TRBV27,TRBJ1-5,CASSSSGTGNQPQHF
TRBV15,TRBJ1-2,CATSRFPGDLDGYTF